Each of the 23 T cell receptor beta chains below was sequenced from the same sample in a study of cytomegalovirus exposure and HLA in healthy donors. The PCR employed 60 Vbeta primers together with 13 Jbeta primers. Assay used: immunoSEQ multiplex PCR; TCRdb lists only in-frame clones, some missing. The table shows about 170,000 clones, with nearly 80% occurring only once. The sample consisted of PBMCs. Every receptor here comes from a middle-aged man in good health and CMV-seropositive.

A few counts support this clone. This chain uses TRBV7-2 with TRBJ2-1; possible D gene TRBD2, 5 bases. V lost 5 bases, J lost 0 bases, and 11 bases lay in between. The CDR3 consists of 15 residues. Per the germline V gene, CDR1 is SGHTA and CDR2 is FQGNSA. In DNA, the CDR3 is TGTGCCAGCAGCGGGGAGCGGCGCTCCTACAATGAGCAGTTCTTC. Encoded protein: CASSGERRSYNEQFF.

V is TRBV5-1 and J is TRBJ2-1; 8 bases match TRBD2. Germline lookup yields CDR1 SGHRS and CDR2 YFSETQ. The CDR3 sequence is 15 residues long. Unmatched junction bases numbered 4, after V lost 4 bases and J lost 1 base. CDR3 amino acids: CASSVTSGSYNEQFF. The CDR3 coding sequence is TGCGCCAGCAGCGTAACTAGCGGATCCTACAATGAGCAGTTCTTC. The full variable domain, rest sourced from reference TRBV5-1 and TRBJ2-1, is KAGVTQTPRYLIKTRGQQVTLSCSPISGHRSVSWYQQTPGQGLQFLFEYFSETQRNKGNFPGRFSGRQFSNSRSEMNVSTLELGDSALYLCASSVTSGSYNEQFFGPGTRLTVL.

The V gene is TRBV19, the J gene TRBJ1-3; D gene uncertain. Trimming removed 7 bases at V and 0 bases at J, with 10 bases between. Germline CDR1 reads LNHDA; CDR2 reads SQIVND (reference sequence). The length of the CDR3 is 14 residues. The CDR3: CASKEQISGNTIYF. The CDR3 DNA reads TGTGCCAGTAAAGAACAGATCTCTGGAAACACCATATATTTT.

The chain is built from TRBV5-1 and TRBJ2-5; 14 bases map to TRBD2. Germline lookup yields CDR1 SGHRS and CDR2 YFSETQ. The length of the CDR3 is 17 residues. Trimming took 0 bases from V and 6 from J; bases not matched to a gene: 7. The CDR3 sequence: CASSLGLAGGPSKTQYF. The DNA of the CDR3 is TGCGCCAGCAGCTTGGGACTAGCGGGAGGGCCTTCTAAGACCCAGTACTTC.

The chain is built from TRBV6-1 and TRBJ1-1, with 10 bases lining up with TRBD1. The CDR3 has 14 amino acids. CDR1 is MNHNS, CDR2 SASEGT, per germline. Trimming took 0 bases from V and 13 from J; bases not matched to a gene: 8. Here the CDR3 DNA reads TGTGCCAGCAGTGAAGCCCGGGACAGGGGAGAGATTTTCTTT. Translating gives CASSEARDRGEIFF.

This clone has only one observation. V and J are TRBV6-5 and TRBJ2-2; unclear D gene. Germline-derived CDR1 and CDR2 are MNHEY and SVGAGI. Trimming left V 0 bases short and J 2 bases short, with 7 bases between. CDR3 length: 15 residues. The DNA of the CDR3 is TGTGCCAGCAGTTACTCTGGCGGTAACACCGGGGAGCTGTTTTTT. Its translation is CASSYSGGNTGELFF.

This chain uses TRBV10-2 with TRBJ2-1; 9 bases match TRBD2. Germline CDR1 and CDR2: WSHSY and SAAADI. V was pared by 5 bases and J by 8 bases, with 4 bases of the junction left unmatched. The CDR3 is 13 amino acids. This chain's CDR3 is CASSLGLAYEQFF. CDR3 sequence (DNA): TGCGCCAGCAGTTTGGGACTAGCCTATGAGCAGTTCTTC.

CDR3 coding DNA: TGTGCCAGCAGCTTTACTAACTATGGCTACACCTTC. Amino acids: CASSFTNYGYTF. V gene TRBV11-1 combines with J gene TRBJ1-2; D is unclear. V shed 3 bases and J shed 0 bases, with 2 bases lying between them. The CDR3 extends over 12 amino acids. In germline, CDR1 is SGHAT, CDR2 FQDESV (reference sequence). The variable domain in full, with the rest retrieved from reference TRBV11-1 and TRBJ1-2, is EAEVAQSPRYKITEKSQAVAFWCDPISGHATLYWYRQILGQGPELLVQFQDESVVDDSQLPKDRFSAERLKGVDSTLKIQPAELGDSAMYLCASSFTNYGYTFGSGTRLTVV.

The CDR3 nucleotides read TGTGCCAGCAGGGAGATAGCCAATGAGCAGTTCTTC. It is translated as CASREIANEQFF. The chain is built from TRBV2 and TRBJ2-1; D not certain. Trimming cost V 6 bases and J 6 bases, with 9 bases left between them. The length of the CDR3 is 12 residues. Looked up from germline, CDR1 is SNHLY and CDR2 is FYNNEI. The whole variable domain, filled in from reference TRBV2 and TRBJ2-1, reads EPEVTQTPSHQVTQMGQEVILRCVPISNHLYFYWYRQILGQKVEFLVSFYNNEISEKSEIFDDQFSVERPDGSNFTLKIRSTKLEDSAMYFCASREIANEQFFGPGTRLTVL.

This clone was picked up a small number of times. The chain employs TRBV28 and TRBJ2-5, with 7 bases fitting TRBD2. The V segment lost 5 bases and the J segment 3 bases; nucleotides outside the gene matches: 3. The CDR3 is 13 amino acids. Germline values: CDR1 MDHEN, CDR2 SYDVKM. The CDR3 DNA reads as TGTGCCAGCAGTCTGGGGGGGGAAGAGACCCAGTACTTC. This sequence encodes CASSLGGEETQYF.

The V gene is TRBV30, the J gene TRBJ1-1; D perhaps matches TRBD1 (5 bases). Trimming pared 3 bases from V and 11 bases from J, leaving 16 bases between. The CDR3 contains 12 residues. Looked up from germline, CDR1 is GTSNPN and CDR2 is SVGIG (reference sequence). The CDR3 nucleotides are TGTGCCTGGAGCCCTTTGGGGCCCCTGGCTTTCTTT. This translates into CAWSPLGPLAFF. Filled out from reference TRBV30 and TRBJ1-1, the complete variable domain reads SQTIHQWPATLVQPVGSPLSLECTVEGTSNPNLYWYRQAAGRGLQLLFYSVGIGQISSEVPQNLSASRPQDRQFILSSKKLLLSDSGFYLCAWSPLGPLAFFGQGTRLTVV.

This CDR3 reads CASSYQPTQYQETQYF. The CDR3 bases are TGTGCCAGCAGTTACCAACCGACTCAGTACCAAGAGACCCAGTACTTC. The chain uses TRBV6-6 and TRBJ2-5; D gene uncertain. The CDR3 sequence is 16 residues long. CDR1 MNHNY and CDR2 SVGAGI come from the germline V gene (reference sequence). Trimming shortened V by 2 bases and J by 0 bases, and 13 bases separated the two germline ends.

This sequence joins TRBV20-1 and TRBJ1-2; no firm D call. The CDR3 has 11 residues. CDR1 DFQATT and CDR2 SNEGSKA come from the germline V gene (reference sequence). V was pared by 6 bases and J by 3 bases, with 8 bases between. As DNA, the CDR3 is TGCAGTGCGCAAAACTACTATGGCTACACCTTC. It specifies CSAQNYYGYTF.

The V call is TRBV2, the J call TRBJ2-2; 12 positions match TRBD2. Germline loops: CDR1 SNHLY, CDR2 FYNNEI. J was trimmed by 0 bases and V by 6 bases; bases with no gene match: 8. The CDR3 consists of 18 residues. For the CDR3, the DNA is TGTGCCAGCAGCGAACTAGCGGGAGGACCATCGAACACCGGGGAGCTGTTTTTT. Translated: CASSELAGGPSNTGELFF.

CDR3 sequence (DNA): TGCAGCGTCACTAAGACAGCAATGAACACTGAAGCTTTCTTT. The encoded protein is CSVTKTAMNTEAFF. The chain employs TRBV29-1 and TRBJ1-1; a weak D match, TRBD1 (5 bases). The ends were cut back, 6 bases at V and 0 bases at J, with 14 bases in the middle. Germline V lookup: CDR1 SQVTM, CDR2 ANQGSEA. The CDR3 runs 14 residues.

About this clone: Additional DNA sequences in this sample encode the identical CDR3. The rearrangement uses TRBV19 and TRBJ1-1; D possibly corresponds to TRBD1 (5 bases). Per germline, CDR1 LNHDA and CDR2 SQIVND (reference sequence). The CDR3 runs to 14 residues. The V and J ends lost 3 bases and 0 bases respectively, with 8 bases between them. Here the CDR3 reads CASSIRGVNTEAFF. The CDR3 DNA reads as TGTGCCAGTAGTATCCGGGGGGTGAACACTGAAGCTTTCTTT. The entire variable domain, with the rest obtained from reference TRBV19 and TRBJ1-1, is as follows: DGGITQSPKYLFRKEGQNVTLSCEQNLNHDAMYWYRQDPGQGLRLIYYSQIVNDFQKGDIAEGYSVSREKKESFPLTVTSAQKNPTAFYLCASSIRGVNTEAFFGQGTRLTVV.

The CDR3 region is CASRLRDSLYEQYF. CDR3 nucleotide sequence: TGTGCCAGCAGACTCCGGGACAGTCTCTACGAGCAGTACTTC. This chain connects TRBV6-5 to TRBJ2-7; 7 nucleotides align to TRBD1. Unmatched junction bases numbered 8, after V lost 6 bases and J lost 3 bases. Germline V gives CDR1 MNHEY, CDR2 SVGAGI. The CDR3 covers 14 residues.

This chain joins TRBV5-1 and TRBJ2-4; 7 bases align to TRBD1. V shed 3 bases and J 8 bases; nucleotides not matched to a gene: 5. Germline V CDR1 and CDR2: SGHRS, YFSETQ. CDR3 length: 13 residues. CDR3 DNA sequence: TGCGCCAGCAGCTCCGGACAGGCGGACATTCAGTACTTC. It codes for CASSSGQADIQYF.

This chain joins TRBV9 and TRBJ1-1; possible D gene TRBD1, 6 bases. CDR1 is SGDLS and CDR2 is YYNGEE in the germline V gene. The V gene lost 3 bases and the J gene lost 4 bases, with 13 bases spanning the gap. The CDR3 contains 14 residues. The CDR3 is CASSGRGEGTEAFF. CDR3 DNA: TGTGCCAGCAGCGGGAGGGGGGAGGGCACTGAAGCTTTCTTT.

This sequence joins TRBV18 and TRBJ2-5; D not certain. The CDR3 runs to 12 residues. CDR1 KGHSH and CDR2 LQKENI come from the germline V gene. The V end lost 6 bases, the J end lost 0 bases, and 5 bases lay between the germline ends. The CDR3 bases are TGTGCCAGCTCCCAGTACCAAGAGACCCAGTACTTC. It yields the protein CASSQYQETQYF.

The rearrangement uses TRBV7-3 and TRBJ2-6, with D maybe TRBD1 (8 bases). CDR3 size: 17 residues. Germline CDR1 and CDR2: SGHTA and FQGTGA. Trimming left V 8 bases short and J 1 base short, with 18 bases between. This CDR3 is CASGGAGGLSGANVLTF. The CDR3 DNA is TGTGCCAGCGGGGGGGCAGGGGGCCTATCTGGGGCCAACGTCCTGACTTTC.

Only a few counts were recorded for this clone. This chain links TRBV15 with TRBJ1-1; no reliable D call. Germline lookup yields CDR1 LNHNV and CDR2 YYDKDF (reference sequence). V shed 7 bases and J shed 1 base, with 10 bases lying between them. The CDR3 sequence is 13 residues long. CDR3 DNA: TGTGCCACCAAAGGACGGGAGAACACTGAAGCTTTCTTT. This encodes CATKGRENTEAFF.

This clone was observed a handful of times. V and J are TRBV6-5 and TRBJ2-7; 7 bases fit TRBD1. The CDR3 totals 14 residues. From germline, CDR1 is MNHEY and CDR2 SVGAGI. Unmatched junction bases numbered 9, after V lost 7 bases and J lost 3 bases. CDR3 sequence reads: CASNNPGTDYEQYF. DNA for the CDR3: TGTGCCAGCAACAACCCCGGGACAGACTACGAGCAGTACTTC.